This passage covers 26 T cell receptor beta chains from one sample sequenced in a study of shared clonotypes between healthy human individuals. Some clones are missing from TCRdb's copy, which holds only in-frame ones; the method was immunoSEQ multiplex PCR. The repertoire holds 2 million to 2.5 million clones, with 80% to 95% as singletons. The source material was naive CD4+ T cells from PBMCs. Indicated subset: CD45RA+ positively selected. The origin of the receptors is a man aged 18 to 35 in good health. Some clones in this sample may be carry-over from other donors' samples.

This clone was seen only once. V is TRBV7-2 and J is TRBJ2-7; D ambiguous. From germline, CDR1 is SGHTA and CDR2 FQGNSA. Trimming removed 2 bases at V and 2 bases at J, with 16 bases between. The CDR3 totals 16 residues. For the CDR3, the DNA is TGTGCCAGCAGCTTATTTCTTCATTCCTTCCCCTACGAGCAGTACTTC. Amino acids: CASSLFLHSFPYEQYF.

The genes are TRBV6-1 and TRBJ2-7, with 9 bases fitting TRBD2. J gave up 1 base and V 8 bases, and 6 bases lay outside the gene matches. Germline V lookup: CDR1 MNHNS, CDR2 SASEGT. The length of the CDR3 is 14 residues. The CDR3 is CASEREASSYEQYF. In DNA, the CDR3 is TGTGCCAGCGAGCGGGAGGCCTCGTCCTACGAGCAGTACTTC.

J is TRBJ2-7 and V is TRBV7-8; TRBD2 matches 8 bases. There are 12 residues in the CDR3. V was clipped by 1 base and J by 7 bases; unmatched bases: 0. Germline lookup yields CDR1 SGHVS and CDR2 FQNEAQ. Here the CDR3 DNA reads TGTGCCAGCAGCTTAGGACTAGCGGAGCAGTACTTC. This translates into CASSLGLAEQYF.

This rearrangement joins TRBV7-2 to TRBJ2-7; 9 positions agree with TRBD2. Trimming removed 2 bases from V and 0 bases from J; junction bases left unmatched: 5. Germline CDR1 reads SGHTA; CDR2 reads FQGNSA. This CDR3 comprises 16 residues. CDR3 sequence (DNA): TGTGCCAGCAGCTTATCTAGCGGGGTTAGCTCCTACGAGCAGTACTTC. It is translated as CASSLSSGVSSYEQYF.

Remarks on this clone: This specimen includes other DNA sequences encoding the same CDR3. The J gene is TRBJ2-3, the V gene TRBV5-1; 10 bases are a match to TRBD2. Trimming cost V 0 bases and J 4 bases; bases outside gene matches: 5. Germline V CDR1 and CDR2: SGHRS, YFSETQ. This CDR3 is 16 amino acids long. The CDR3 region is CASSLALAGAADTQYF. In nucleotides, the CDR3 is TGCGCCAGCAGCTTGGCGCTAGCGGGAGCAGCAGATACGCAGTATTTT.

The CDR3 sequence is CASSPWDGRDTEAFF. DNA of the CDR3: TGTGCCAGCAGCCCCTGGGATGGCCGGGACACTGAAGCTTTCTTT. V gene TRBV7-8 combines with J gene TRBJ1-1; D not resolved. V was trimmed by 5 bases and J by 3 bases, leaving 16 bases between them. The germline CDR1 and CDR2 sequences are SGHVS and FQNEAQ. This CDR3 has 15 residues.

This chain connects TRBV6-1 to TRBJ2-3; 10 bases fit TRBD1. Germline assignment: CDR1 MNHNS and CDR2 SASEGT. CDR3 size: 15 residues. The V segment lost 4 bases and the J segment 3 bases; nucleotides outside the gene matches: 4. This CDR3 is CASSGGTGATDTQYF. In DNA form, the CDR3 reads TGTGCCAGCAGTGGAGGGACAGGGGCTACAGATACGCAGTATTTT.

CDR3 loop: CASSSEGAGFNEQFF. CDR3 nucleotide sequence: TGTGCCAGCAGCTCTGAGGGGGCCGGGTTCAATGAGCAGTTCTTC. This chain links TRBV11-2 with TRBJ2-1, with 7 positions matching TRBD1. This CDR3 spans 15 amino acids. The germline gives CDR1 SGHAT, CDR2 FQNNGV. The V gene end was trimmed by 4 bases and the J gene end by 6 bases; junction bases not matched to a gene: 9.

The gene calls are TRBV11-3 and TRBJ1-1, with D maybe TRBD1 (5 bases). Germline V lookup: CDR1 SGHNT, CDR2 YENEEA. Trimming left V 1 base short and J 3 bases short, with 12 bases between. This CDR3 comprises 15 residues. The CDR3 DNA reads TGTGCCAGCAGCTTAGGCCAGGGCTGGGACACTGAAGCTTTCTTT. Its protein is CASSLGQGWDTEAFF.

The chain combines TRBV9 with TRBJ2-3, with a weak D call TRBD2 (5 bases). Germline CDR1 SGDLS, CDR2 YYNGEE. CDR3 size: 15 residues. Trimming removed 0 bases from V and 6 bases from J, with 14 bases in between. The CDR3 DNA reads TGTGCCAGCAGCGTAGCTAGCAACCCATCGGATACGCAGTATTTT. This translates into CASSVASNPSDTQYF.

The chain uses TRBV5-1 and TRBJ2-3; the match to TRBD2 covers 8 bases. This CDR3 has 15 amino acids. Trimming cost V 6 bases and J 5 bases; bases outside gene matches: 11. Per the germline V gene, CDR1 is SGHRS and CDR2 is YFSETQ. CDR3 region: CASTAGSRGGDTQYF. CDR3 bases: TGCGCCAGCACAGCAGGGTCCCGGGGGGGAGATACGCAGTATTTT. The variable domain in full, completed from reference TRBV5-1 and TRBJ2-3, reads KAGVTQTPRYLIKTRGQQVTLSCSPISGHRSVSWYQQTPGQGLQFLFEYFSETQRNKGNFPGRFSGRQFSNSRSEMNVSTLELGDSALYLCASTAGSRGGDTQYFGPGTRLTVL.

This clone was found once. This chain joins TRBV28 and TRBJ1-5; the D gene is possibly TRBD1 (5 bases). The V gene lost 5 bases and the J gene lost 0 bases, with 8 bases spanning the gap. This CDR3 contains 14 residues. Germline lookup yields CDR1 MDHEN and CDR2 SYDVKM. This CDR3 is CASSPGNSNQPQHF. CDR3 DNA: TGTGCCAGCAGTCCAGGGAATAGCAATCAGCCCCAGCATTTT.

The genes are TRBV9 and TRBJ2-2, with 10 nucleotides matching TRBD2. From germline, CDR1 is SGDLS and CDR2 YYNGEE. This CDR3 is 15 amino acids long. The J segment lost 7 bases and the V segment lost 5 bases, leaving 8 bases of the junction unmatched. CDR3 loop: CASRESGRADGELFF. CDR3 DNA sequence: TGTGCCAGCAGGGAAAGCGGGAGGGCCGACGGGGAGCTGTTTTTT.

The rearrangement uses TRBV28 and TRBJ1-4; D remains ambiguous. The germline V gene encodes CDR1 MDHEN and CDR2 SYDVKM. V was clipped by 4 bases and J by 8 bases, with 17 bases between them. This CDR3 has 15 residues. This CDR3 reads CASSSVRETGEKLFF. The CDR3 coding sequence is TGTGCCAGCAGTTCCGTCCGAGAGACGGGAGAAAAACTGTTTTTT.

CDR3 DNA: TGTGCCAGCAGCGTAGAACCCAAGGACAGCTACGAGCAGTACTTC. Translated: CASSVEPKDSYEQYF. V and J are TRBV9 and TRBJ2-7; tentative D call: TRBD1 (6 bases). Per the germline V gene, CDR1 is SGDLS and CDR2 is YYNGEE. Trimming cost V 0 bases and J 3 bases, with 13 bases left between them. This CDR3 has 15 amino acids.

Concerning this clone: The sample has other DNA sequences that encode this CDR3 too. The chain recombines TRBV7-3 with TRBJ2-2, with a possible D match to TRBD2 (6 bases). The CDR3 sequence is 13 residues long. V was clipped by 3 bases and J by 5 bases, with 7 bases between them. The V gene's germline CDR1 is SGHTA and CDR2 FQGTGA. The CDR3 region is CASSLGGTGELFF. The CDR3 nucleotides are TGTGCCAGCAGCTTGGGAGGAACCGGGGAGCTGTTTTTT.

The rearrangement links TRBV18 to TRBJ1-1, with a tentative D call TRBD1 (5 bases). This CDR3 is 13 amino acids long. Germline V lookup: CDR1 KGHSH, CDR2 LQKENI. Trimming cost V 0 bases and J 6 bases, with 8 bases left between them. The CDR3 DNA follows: TGTGCCAGCTCACCACCCAGGGTCGCTGAAGCTTTCTTT. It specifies CASSPPRVAEAFF.

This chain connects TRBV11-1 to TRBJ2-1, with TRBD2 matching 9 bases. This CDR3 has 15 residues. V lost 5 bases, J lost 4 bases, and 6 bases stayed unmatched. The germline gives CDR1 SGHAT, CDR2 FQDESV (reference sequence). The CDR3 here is CASSEGLAQYNEQFF. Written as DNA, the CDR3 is TGTGCCAGCAGCGAAGGACTAGCGCAATACAATGAGCAGTTCTTC.

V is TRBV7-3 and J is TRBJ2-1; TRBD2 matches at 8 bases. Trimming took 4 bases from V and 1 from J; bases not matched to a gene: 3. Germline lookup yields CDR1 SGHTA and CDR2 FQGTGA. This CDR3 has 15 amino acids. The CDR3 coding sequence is TGTGCCAGCAGCTCCGCTAGCGGGTCCTACAATGAGCAGTTCTTC. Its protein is CASSSASGSYNEQFF.

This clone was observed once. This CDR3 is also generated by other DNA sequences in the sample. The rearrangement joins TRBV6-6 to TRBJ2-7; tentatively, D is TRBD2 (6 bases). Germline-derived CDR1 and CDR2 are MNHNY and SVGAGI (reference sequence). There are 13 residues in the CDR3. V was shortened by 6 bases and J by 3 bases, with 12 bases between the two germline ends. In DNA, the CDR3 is TGTGCCAGCAGCCCGCCGGGGGTCTACGAGCAGTACTTC. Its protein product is CASSPPGVYEQYF.

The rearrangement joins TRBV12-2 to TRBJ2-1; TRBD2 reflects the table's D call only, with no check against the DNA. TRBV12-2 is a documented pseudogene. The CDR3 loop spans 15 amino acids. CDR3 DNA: TGTGCAAGTCGCTCCCCATGCGGGAGTTTAAATGAGCAGTTCTTC. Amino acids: CASRSPCGSLNEQFF.

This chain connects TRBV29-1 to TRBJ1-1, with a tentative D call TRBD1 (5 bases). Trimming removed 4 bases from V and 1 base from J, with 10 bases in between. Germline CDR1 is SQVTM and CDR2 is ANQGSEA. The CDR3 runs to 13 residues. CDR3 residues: CSVAKGPNTEAFF. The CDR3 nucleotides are TGCAGCGTTGCAAAGGGGCCGAACACTGAAGCTTTCTTT.

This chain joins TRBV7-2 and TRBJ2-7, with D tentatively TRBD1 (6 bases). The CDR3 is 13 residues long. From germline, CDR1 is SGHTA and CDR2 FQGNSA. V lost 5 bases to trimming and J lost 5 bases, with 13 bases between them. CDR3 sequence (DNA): TGTGCCAGCAGCAGGGCAGGGGATAACGAGCAGTACTTC. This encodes CASSRAGDNEQYF.

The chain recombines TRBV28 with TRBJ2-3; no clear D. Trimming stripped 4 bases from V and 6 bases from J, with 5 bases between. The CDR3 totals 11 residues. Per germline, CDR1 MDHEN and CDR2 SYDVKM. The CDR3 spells CASSSQDTQYF. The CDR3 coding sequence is TGTGCCAGCAGTTCTCAGGATACGCAGTATTTT.

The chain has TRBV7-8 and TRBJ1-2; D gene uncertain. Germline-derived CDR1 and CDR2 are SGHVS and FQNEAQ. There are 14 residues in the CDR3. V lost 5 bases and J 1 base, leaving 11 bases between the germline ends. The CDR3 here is CASSPAAGNYGYTF. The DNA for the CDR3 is TGTGCCAGCAGCCCGGCGGCGGGTAACTATGGCTACACCTTC.

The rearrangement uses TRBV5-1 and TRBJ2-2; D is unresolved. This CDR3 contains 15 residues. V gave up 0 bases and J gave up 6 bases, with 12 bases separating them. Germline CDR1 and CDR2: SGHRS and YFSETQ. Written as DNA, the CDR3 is TGCGCCAGCAGCTTGGGACCTGGAGTTGCCGGGGAGCTGTTTTTT. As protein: CASSLGPGVAGELFF.